The entry below gives a single T cell receptor beta chain sequence along with its context. The antigen remains unidentified. Looked up from germline, CDR1 is SGHVS and CDR2 is FQNEAQ. The CDR3 runs 15 residues. J lost 8 bases, V lost 1 base, and 5 bases had no gene match. The data originate from a study of OX40 agonist ivuxolimab in advanced cancers. Looking at the study overall: An agonistic anti-OX40 (CD134) antibody, ivuxolimab, was used to treat the patients. Dose-escalation patients' cancers were hepatocellular carcinoma, melanoma, renal cell or head and neck cancer.

Some clones are missing from TCRdb's copy, which holds only in-frame ones; the method was immunoSEQ multiplex PCR. The table includes tens of thousands of clones, around nine tenths detected once. Study results and limitations: It was also the case that some nonresponders had low normalized T-cell clonal expansion. Within 6 weeks, CD4+ and CD8+ blood T cells expanded clonally at 0.1 to 3.0 mg/kg.

The chain combines TRBV7-8 with TRBJ1-6, with 7 positions matching TRBD1. The origin of this receptor is an adult with an advanced solid tumor such as melanoma, head and neck, liver or kidney cancer. Material: CD4+ or CD8+ T cells sorted from blood, obtained in a trial of the OX40 agonist ivuxolimab. CDR3: CASSLVGTEDSPLHF. As DNA, the CDR3 is TGTGCCAGCAGCTTAGTTGGGACAGAAGATTCACCCCTCCACTTT.